This T cell receptor (beta chain) was sequenced in a study of CD8+ T cells in alopecia areata. About the research overall: Twice daily, treated patients received 5 to 10 mg of oral tofacitinib. Whole-study findings and limits: The study found tofacitinib significantly decreased scalp clonality and expanded CD8+ clones among the top 100.

About this clone: The antigen is unknown.

In each case, RNA was isolated and then reverse transcribed into cDNA as the sequencing template. Measured with immunoSEQ multiplex PCR; TCRdb has only the in-frame clones, and not every one. This sample has 150,000 or so clones, with 45% to 60% found just once. As to treatment: oral pan-JAK inhibitor, 5-10 mg twice daily. V was cut by 3 bases and J by 6 bases, with 9 bases left in between. Germline CDR1 is SGHAT and CDR2 is FQNNGV. The CDR3 is 12 amino acids. The source was CD8+ T cells sorted from blood, collected at week 4, from a patient treated with tofacitinib. The chain recombines TRBV11-2 with TRBJ2-7; the D gene is possibly TRBD1 (6 bases). This receptor was identified in a human donor with alopecia areata. The CDR3 region is CASSLAGAEQYF. The CDR3 DNA is TGTGCCAGCAGCTTGGCAGGGGCCGAGCAGTACTTC. The complete variable domain, with remaining parts taken from reference TRBV11-2 and TRBJ2-7, reads EAGVAQSPRYKIIEKRQSVAFWCNPISGHATLYWYQQILGQGPKLLIQFQNNGVVDDSQLPKDRFSAERLKGVDSTLKIQPAKLEDSAVYLCASSLAGAEQYFGPGTRLTVT.